Detailed here is one T cell receptor (beta chain). The antigen is unknown. Each CDR3 protein gets one entry after TCRdb re-called the 5' RACE reads with MiXCR. Of approximately 430,000 distinct CDR3 sequences in the sample, less than 25% were seen once. This sample is part of a study of T-cell memory formation after mild COVID-19. Study in general: Largely, the TCR clusters proved donor specific. General study findings and limits: Cross-reactive memory seemingly joined, as some responding clones were found in pre-infection memory. Day 15 to 85 contractors were CD4/CD8 balanced; later expanders leaned CD4+.

Trimming took off 5 bases at V and 6 bases at J, with 10 bases between the two ends. The length of the CDR3 is 13 residues. Germline assignment: CDR1 SGHTA and CDR2 FQGTGA. This chain joins TRBV7-3 and TRBJ2-2; D not certain. The clonotype comes from an adult woman who had mild COVID-19 (a few samples of this study predate the infection). Cell type and time point are not known. Sequencing was carried out using PBMCs or a T cell subset sorted from them (not recorded which). CDR3 DNA sequence: TGTGCCAGCAGCCGCAAATACGCCGGGGAGCTGTTTTTT. It yields the protein CASSRKYAGELFF. Drawing the rest from reference TRBV7-3 and TRBJ2-2, the complete variable domain is GAGVSQTPSNKVTEKGKYVELRCDPISGHTALYWYRQSLGQGPEFLIYFQGTGAADDSGLPNDRFFAVRPEGSVSTLKIQRTERGDSAVYLCASSRKYAGELFFGEGSRLTVL.